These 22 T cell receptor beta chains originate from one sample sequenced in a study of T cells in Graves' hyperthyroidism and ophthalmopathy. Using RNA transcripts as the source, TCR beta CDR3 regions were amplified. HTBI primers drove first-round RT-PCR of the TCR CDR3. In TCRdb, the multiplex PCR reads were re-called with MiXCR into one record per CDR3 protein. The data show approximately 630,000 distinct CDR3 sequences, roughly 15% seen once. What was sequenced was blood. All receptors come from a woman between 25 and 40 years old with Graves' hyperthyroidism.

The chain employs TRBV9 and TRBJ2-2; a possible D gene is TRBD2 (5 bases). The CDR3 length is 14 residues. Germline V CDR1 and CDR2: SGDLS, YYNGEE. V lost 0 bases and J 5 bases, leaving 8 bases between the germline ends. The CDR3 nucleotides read TGTGCCAGCAGCGTAGACCCGGGGACCGGGGAGCTGTTTTTT. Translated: CASSVDPGTGELFF.

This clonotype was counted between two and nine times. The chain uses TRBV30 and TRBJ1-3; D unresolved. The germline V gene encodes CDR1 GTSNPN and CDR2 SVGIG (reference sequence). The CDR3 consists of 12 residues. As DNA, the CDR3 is TGTGCTACCCCCCGGGAGGGAAACACCATATATTTT. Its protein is CATPREGNTIYF.

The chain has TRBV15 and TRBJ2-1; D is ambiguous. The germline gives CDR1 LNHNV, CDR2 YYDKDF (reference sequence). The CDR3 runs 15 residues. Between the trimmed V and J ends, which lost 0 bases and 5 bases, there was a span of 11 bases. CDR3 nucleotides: TGTGCCACCAGCAGAGAGAGGACCGTCAACAATGAGCAGTTCTTC. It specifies CATSRERTVNNEQFF.

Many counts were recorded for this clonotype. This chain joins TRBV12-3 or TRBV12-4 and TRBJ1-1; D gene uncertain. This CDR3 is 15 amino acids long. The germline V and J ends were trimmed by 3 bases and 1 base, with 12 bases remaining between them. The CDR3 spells CASSFSRWRNTEAFF. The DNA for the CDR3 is TGTGCCAGCAGTTTTTCCCGGTGGAGGAACACTGAAGCTTTCTTT.

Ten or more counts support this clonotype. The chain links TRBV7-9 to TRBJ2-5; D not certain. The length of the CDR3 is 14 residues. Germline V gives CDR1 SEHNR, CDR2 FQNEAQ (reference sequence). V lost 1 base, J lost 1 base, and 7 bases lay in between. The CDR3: CASSLERPQETQYF. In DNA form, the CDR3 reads TGTGCCAGCAGCTTAGAGCGACCCCAAGAGACCCAGTACTTC.

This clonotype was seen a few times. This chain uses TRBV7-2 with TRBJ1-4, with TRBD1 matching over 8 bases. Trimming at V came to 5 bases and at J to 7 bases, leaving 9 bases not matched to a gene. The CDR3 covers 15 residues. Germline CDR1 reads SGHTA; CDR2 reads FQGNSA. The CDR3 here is CASSQGQEAFEKLFF. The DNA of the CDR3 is TGTGCCAGCAGCCAGGGACAGGAGGCATTTGAAAAACTGTTTTTT.

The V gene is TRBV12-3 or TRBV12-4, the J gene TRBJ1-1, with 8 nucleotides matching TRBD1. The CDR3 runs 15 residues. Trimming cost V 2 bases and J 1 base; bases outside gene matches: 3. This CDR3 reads CASSLWDRKNTEAFF. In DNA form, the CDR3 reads TGTGCCAGCAGTTTATGGGACAGGAAGAACACTGAAGCTTTCTTT.

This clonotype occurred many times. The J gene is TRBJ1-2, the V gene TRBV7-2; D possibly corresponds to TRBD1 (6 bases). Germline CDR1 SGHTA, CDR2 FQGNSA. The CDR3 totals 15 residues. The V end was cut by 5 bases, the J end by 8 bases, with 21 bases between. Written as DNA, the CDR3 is TGTGCCAGCAGCCCTCCGACAGGATATATCAGGGGCTACACCTTC. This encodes CASSPPTGYIRGYTF. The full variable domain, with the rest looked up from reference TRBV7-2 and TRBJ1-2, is GAGVSQSPSNKVTEKGKDVELRCDPISGHTALYWYRQSLGQGLEFLIYFQGNSAPDKSGLPSDRFSAERTGGSVSTLTIQRTQQEDSAVYLCASSPPTGYIRGYTFGSGTRLTVV.

CDR3 sequence: CASSWGYGNEKLFF. The CDR3 DNA reads as TGTGCCAGCTCTTGGGGGTATGGTAATGAAAAACTGTTTTTT. V gene TRBV5-8 combines with J gene TRBJ1-4; tentative D call: TRBD1 (5 bases). Deletions cut 7 bases from V and 4 bases from J, with 14 bases between. Germline V gives CDR1 SGHTS, CDR2 YDEGEE. The CDR3 loop spans 14 amino acids.

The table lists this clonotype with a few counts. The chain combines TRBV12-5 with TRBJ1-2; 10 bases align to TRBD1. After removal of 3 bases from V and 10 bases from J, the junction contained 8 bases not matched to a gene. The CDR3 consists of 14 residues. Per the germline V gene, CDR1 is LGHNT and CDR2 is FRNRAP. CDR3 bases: TGTGCTAGTGGTTTAATGGACAGGGGGACCAACTACACCTTC. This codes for CASGLMDRGTNYTF.

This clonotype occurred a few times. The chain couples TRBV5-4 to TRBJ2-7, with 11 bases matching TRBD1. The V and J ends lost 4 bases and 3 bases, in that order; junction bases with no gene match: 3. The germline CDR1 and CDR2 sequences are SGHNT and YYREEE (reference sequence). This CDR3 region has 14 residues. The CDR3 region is CASSRDRGFYEQYF. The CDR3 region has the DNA TGTGCCAGCAGCCGGGACAGGGGGTTCTACGAGCAGTACTTC.

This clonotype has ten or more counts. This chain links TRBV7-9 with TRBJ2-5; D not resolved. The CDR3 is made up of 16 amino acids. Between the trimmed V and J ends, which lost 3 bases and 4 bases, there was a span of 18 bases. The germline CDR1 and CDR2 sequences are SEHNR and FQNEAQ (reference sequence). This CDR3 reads CASSLGVADPGETQYF. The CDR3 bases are TGTGCCAGCAGCTTGGGTGTCGCGGACCCCGGAGAGACCCAGTACTTC.

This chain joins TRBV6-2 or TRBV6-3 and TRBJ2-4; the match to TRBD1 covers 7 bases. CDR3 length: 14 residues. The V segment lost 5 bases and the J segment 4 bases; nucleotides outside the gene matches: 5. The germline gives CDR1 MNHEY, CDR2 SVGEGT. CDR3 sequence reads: CASSEEGAKNIQYF. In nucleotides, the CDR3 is TGTGCCAGCAGTGAAGAGGGGGCGAAAAACATTCAGTACTTC.

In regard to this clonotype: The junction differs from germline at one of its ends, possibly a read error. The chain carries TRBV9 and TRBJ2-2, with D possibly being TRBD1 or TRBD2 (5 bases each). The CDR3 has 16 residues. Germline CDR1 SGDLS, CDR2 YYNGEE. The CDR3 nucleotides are TGTGCCAGCAGCGTAGATCCAGGGCCGAACACCGGGGAGCCGTTTTTT. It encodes CASSVDPGPNTGEPFF.

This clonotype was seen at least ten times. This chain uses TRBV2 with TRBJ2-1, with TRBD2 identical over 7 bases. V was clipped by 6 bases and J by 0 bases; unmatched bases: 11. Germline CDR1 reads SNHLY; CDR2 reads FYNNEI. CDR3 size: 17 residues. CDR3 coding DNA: TGTGCCAGCAGCGAGCCCGGGCTAGCGGTCTCCTACAATGAGCAGTTCTTC. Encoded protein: CASSEPGLAVSYNEQFF. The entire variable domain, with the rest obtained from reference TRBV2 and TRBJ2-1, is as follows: EPEVTQTPSHQVTQMGQEVILRCVPISNHLYFYWYRQILGQKVEFLVSFYNNEISEKSEIFDDQFSVERPDGSNFTLKIRSTKLEDSAMYFCASSEPGLAVSYNEQFFGPGTRLTVL.

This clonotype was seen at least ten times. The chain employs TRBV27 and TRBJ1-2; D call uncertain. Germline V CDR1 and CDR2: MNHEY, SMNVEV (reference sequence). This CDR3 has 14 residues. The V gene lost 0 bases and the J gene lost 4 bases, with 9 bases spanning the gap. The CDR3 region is CASSLSRQIYGYTF. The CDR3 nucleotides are TGTGCCAGCAGTTTATCGCGGCAGATCTATGGCTACACCTTC.

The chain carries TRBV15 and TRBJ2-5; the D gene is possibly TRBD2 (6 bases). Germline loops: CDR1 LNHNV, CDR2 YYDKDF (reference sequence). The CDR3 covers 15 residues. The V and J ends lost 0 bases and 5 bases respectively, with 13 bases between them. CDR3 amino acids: CATSRDGGIGETQYF. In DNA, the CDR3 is TGTGCCACCAGCAGAGATGGGGGGATCGGGGAGACCCAGTACTTC.

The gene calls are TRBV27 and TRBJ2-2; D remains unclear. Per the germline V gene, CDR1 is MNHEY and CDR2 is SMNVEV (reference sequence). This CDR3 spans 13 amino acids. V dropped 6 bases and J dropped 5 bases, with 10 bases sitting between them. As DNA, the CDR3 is TGTGCCAGCAGAGAATTGGGTACCGGGGAGCTGTTTTTT. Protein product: CASRELGTGELFF.

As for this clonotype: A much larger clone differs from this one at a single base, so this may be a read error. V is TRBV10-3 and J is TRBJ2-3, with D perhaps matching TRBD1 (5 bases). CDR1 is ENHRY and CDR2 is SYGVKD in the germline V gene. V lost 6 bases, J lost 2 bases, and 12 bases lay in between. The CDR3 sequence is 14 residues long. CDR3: CAISIGAFTDTQYF. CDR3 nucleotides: TGTGCCATCAGCATAGGGGCCTTCACAGATACGCAGTATTTT.

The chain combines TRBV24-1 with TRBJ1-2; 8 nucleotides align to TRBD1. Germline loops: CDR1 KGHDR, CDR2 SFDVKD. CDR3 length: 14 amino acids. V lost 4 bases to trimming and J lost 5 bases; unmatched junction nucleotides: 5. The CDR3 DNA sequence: TGTGCCACCAGTGACCCTCGACAGGGGTATGGCTACACCTTC. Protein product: CATSDPRQGYGYTF.

The DNA of the CDR3 is TGTGCCAGCAGCAAAGTAGCGGGACCTACCGGGGAGCTGTTTTTT. Translating gives CASSKVAGPTGELFF. The chain combines TRBV7-3 with TRBJ2-2; TRBD2 aligns across 8 bases. The germline gives CDR1 SGHTA, CDR2 FQGTGA. CDR3 length equals 15 residues. Trimming removed 5 bases from V and 5 bases from J; junction bases left unmatched: 7.

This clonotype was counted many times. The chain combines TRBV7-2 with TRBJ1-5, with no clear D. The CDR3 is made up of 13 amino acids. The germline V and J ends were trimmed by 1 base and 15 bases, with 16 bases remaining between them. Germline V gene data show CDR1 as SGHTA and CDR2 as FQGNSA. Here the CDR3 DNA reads TGTGCCAGCAGCTTAGTCCGGGCCGCATTGAGGCATTTT. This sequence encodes CASSLVRAALRHF. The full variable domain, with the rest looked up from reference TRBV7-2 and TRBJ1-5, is GAGVSQSPSNKVTEKGKDVELRCDPISGHTALYWYRQSLGQGLEFLIYFQGNSAPDKSGLPSDRFSAERTGGSVSTLTIQRTQQEDSAVYLCASSLVRAALRHFGDGTRLSIL.